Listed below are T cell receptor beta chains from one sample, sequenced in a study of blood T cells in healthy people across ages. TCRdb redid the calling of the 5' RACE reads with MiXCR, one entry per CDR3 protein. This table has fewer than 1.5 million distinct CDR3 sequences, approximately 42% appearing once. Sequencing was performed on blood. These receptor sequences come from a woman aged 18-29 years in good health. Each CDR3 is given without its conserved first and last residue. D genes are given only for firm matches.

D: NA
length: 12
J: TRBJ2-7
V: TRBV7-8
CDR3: ASSPSGPFYEQY

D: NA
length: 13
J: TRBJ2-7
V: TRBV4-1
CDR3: ASSQVGVAGYEQY

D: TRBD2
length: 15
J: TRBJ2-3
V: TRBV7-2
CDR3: ASSLATASGREYTQY

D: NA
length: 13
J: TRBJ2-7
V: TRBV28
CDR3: ASSLRTAVSYEQY

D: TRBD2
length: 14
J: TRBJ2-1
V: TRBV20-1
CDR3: SAEPTSGKTYNEQF

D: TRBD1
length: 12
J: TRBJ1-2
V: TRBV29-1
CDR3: SVDDLTGPYGYT

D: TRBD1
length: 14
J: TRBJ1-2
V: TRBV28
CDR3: ASTAPTGGWNYGYT

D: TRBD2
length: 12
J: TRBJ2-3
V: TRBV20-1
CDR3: SAGTSGRTDTQY

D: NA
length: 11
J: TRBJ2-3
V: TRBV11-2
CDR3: ARSLPAADTQY

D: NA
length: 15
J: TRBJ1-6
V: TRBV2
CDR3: ASSEGAGSIYNSPLH

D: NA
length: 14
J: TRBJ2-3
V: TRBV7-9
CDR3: ASTKGRSGRTDTRY

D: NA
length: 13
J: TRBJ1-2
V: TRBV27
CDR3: ASSTYRNPNYGYT

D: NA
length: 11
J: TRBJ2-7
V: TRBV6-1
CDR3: ASSSNLEGKQY

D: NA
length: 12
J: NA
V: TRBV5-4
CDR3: ASRPRGGRETQY

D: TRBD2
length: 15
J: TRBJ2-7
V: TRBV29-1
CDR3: SVELAGQRARDNEQY

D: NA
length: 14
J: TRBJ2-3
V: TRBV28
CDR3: ASASPPTTSTDTQY

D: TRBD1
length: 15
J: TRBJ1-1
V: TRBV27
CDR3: ASSPRDRGPLNTEAF

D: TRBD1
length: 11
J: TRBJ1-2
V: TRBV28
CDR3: ASRDSSNYGYT

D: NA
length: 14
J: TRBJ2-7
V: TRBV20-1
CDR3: SASDKTGNLLYEQY

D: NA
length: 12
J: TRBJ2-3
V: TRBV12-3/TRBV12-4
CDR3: ASRSEGRGDTQY

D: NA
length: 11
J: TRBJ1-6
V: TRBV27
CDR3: ATLTDYNSPLH

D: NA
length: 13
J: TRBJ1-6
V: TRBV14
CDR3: ASSQMGQNNSPLH

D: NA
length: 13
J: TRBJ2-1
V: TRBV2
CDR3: ASIALRTQSNEQF

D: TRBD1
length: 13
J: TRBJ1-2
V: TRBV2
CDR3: ASSERQGPIYGYT

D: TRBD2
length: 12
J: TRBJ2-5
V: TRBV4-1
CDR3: ASSLQLAGETQY

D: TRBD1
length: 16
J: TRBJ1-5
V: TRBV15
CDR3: ATSRDDGTEYSNQPQH

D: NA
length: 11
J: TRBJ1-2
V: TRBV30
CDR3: ALSVTAQGGYT

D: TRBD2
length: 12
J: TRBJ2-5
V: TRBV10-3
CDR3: AISTSGPGETQY

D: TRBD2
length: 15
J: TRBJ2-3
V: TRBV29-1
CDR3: SVEALLAGGPTDTQY

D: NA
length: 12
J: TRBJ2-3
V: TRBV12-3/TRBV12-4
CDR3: ASSFRHSTDTEY

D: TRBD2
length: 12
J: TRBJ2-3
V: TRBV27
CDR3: ASRKTSGGDTQY

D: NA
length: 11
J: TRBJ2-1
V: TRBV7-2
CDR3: ASTLYTGNGQF

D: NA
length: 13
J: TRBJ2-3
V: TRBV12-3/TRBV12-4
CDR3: ASSLTRGGTDTQY

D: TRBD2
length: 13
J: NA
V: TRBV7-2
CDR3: ASTNPGAGVETQY

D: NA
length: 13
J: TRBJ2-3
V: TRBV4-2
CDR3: ASSQDLGSADTQY

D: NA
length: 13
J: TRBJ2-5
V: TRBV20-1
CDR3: SASRAGSRSETQY

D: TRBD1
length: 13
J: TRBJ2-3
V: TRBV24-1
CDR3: ATRKGASSTDTQY

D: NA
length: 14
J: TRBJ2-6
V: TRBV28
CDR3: ALGARTPSGANVLT

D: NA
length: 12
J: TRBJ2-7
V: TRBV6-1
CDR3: ASSEAGVYYEQY

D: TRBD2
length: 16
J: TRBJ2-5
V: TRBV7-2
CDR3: ASSLVRLAGGTYNEQY

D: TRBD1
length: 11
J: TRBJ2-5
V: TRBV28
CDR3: ASRTGGEETQY

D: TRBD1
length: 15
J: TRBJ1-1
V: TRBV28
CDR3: ASSSRRPTGLNTEAF

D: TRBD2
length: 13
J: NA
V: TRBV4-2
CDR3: ASSPRTSSYNEQY

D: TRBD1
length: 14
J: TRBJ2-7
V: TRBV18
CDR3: ASSPRGTGESYEQY

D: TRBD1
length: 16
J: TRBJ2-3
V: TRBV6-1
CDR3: ASSDPLTGQLFVDTQY

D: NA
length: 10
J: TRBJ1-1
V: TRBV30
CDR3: AGCRGSTEAF

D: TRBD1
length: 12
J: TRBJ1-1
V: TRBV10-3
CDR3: AIRGQGEGTEAF

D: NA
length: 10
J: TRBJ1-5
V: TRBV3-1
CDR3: ASSQSSQPQH

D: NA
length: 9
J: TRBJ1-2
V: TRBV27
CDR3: ASWWGGGYT

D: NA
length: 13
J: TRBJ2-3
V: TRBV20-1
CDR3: SARDQGTLGDTQY

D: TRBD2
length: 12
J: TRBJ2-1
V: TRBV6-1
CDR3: ASSEVQTSGGQF

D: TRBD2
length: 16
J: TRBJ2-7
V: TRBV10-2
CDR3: ASSEPQLTSGREHEQY

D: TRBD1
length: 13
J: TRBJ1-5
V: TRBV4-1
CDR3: ARDTGGAGNQPQH

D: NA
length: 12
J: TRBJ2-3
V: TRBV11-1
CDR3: ASSLRRDTDTQY

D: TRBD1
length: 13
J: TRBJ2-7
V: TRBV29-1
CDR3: SVKDRDLPTYEQY

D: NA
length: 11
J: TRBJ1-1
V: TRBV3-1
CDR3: ASSRRTDRKAF